The 11 T cell receptor beta chains reported below all come from one sample, sequenced in a study of identical twins. Via MiXCR, TCRdb re-called the 5' RACE reads, giving one row per CDR3 protein. The data contain about 920,000 distinct CDR3 sequences, 9% to 15% of them singletons. The same data also went into a second study, on yellow fever vaccine responses in identical twins.

Sequenced: PBMCs. These receptors were collected from a woman between 18 and 29 years old in good health.

This clonotype showed up just a few times. The J gene is TRBJ1-1, the V gene TRBV5-1; D may be TRBD1 (5 bases). Germline values: CDR1 SGHRS, CDR2 YFSETQ. The CDR3 extends over 15 amino acids. Trimming left V 5 bases short and J 2 bases short, with 16 bases between. CDR3: CASSRLLQGNTEAFF. CDR3 DNA sequence: TGCGCCAGCAGTAGATTACTGCAGGGTAACACTGAAGCTTTCTTT. Complete variable domain (other parts from reference TRBV5-1 and TRBJ1-1): KAGVTQTPRYLIKTRGQQVTLSCSPISGHRSVSWYQQTPGQGLQFLFEYFSETQRNKGNFPGRFSGRQFSNSRSEMNVSTLELGDSALYLCASSRLLQGNTEAFFGQGTRLTVV.

This clonotype came up a few times. This chain links TRBV28 with TRBJ1-2, with D perhaps TRBD1 (5 bases). V was pared by 1 base and J by 3 bases, with 9 bases between. Germline V lookup: CDR1 MDHEN, CDR2 SYDVKM. This CDR3 has 14 residues. The CDR3 is CASSLYQGDYGYTF. CDR3 sequence (DNA): TGTGCCAGCAGTTTATACCAGGGTGACTATGGCTACACCTTC.

The table lists this clonotype with many counts. This chain joins TRBV2 and TRBJ2-7; tentatively, D is TRBD1 (6 bases). The CDR3 consists of 13 residues. V lost 7 bases and J 2 bases, leaving 12 bases between the germline ends. Germline CDR1 SNHLY, CDR2 FYNNEI. The CDR3 is CASTWDIAYEQYF. The DNA of the CDR3 is TGTGCCAGCACCTGGGACATCGCCTACGAGCAGTACTTC.

The table lists this clonotype with a few counts. This rearrangement joins TRBV15 to TRBJ2-3; TRBD2 agrees at 10 bases. V lost 5 bases, J lost 4 bases, and 3 bases stayed unmatched. Per germline, CDR1 LNHNV and CDR2 YYDKDF (reference sequence). CDR3 length equals 14 residues. The CDR3 is CATSPSGGADTQYF. CDR3 nucleotides: TGTGCCACCAGCCCTAGCGGGGGAGCAGATACGCAGTATTTT.

This clonotype was observed a few times. The J gene is TRBJ2-2, the V gene TRBV4-1; tentatively, D is TRBD1 (5 bases). V lost 0 bases and J 1 base, leaving 9 bases between the germline ends. The CDR3 totals 16 residues. The V gene's germline CDR1 is MGHRA and CDR2 YSYEKL. The CDR3 region has the DNA TGCGCCAGCAGCCAAGATGTCGGACAGAACACCGGGGAGCTGTTTTTT. Translating gives CASSQDVGQNTGELFF.

The genes are TRBV7-3 and TRBJ2-3, with 11 nucleotides matching TRBD2. CDR1 and CDR2 (germline): SGHTA, FQGTGA. The J segment lost 0 bases and the V segment lost 6 bases, leaving 5 bases of the junction unmatched. The CDR3 sequence is 16 residues long. The CDR3 loop reads CASRLGLAASTDTQYF. The CDR3 DNA follows: TGTGCCAGCAGACTGGGACTAGCGGCTAGCACAGATACGCAGTATTTT.

The chain has TRBV29-1 and TRBJ1-6; no reliable D call. The CDR3 covers 14 residues. Germline loops: CDR1 SQVTM, CDR2 ANQGSEA. Deletions cut 5 bases from V and 3 bases from J, with 11 bases between. The CDR3 coding sequence is TGCAGCGTTATGAGGGATGACTATAATTCACCCCTCCACTTT. Translating gives CSVMRDDYNSPLHF.

This clonotype has more than one count but fewer than ten. J is TRBJ2-3 and V is TRBV11-2; 11 bases map to TRBD2. V lost 0 bases to trimming and J lost 5 bases; unmatched junction nucleotides: 13. The CDR3 contains 19 residues. Germline V gene data show CDR1 as SGHAT and CDR2 as FQNNGV. The CDR3 is CASSLDFLAGGPRGDTQYF. CDR3 sequence (DNA): TGTGCCAGCAGCTTAGATTTCCTAGCGGGAGGACCGAGGGGAGATACGCAGTATTTT.

Many counts were recorded for this clonotype. The chain combines TRBV6-5 with TRBJ1-5, with D maybe TRBD1 (5 bases). V gave up 0 bases and J gave up 9 bases, with 18 bases separating them. This CDR3 region has 16 residues. Germline CDR1 and CDR2: MNHEY and SVGAGI. The DNA of the CDR3 is TGTGCCAGCAGTTACTCGGCCCCAACAGGCCCCTCGCCCCAGCATTTT. As protein: CASSYSAPTGPSPQHF.

The chain recombines TRBV5-6 with TRBJ2-7, with D tentatively TRBD2 (5 bases). Trimming took off 0 bases at V and 3 bases at J, with 13 bases between the two ends. The CDR3 is 15 amino acids. Germline CDR1 is SGHDT and CDR2 is YYEEEE. The DNA of the CDR3 is TGTGCCAGCAGCTTGGACTTAGCGAAGTACTACGAGCAGTACTTC. Its translation is CASSLDLAKYYEQYF.

This clonotype came up a few times. A read error may be the cause here, since a much bigger clone is one base away. The CDR3 nucleotides read TGTGCCAGCAGTTTGGGCTACGGGCAGTACGTC. Amino acids: CASSLGYGQYV. The chain links TRBV12-3 or TRBV12-4 to TRBJ2-7, with unresolved D. The CDR3 runs to 11 residues.